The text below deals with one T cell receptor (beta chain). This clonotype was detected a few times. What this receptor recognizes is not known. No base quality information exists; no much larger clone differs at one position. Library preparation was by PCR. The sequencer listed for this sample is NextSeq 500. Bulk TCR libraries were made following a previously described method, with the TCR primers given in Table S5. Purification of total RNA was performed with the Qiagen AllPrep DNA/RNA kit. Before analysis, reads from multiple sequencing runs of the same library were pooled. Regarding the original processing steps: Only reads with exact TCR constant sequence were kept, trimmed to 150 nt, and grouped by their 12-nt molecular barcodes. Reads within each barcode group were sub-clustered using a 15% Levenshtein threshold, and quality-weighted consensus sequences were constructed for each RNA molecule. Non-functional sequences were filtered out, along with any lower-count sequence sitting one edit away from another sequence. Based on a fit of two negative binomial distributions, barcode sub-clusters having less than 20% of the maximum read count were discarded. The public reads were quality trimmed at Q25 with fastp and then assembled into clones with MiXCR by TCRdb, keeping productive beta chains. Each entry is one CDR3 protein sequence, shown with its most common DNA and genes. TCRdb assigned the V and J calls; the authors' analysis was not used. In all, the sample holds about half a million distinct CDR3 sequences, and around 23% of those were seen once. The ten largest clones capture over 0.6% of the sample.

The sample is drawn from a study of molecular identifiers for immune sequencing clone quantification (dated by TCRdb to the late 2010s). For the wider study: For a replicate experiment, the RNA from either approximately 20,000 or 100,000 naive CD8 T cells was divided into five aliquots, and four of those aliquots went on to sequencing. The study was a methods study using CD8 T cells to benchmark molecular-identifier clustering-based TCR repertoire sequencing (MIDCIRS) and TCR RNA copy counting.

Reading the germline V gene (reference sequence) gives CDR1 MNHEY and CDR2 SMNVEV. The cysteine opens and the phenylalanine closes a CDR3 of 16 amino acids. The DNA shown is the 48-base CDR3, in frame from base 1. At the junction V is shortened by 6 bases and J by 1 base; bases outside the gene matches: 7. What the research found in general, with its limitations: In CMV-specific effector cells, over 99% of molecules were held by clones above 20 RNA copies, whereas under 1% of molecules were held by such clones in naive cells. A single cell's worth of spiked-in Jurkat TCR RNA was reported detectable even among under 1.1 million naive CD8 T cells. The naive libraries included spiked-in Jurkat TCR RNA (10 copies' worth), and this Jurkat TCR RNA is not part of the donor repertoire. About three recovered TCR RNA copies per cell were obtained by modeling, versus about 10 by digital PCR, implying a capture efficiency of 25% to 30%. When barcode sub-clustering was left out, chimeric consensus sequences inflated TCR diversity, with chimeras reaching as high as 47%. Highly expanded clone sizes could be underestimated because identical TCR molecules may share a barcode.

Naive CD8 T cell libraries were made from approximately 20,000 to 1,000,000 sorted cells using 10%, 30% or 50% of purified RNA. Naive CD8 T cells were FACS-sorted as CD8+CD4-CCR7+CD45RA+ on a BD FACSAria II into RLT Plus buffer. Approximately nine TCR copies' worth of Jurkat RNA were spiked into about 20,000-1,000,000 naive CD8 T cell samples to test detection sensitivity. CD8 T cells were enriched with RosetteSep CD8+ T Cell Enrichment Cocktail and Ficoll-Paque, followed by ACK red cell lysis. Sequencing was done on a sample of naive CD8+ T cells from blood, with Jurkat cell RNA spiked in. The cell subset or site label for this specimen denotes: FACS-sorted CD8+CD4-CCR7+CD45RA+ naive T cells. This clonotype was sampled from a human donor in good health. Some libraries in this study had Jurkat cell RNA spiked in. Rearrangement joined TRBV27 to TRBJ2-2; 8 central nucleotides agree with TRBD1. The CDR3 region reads CASSLTGARNTGELFF. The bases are TGTGCCAGCAGCCTGACAGGGGCTAGGAACACCGGGGAGCTGTTTTTT.